The 3 T cell receptor beta chains listed next were all sequenced from one sample in a study of T-cell reconstitution after alpha-beta-depleted transplantation in children. Unique molecular identifiers featured in how the TCRbeta library was prepared. TCRdb called the PCR reads again in MiXCR, with one record for every CDR3 protein. The data contain a few hundred thousand distinct CDR3 sequences, about 9.3% of them singletons. The source material was PBMCs from the stem cell graft donor, sampled from the stem cell graft. The receptors originated from a human donor who donated a stem cell graft to a child with acute lymphoblastic leukemia.

Only a few counts were recorded for this clonotype. V and J are TRBV29-1 and TRBJ2-7, with 7 positions matching TRBD2. Looked up from germline, CDR1 is SQVTM and CDR2 is ANQGSEA. V lost 4 bases, J lost 1 base, and 4 bases stayed unmatched. This CDR3 is built from 13 residues. The CDR3 region has the DNA TGCAGCGTTGGCGGGACTACTTCCTACGAGCAGTACTTC. It specifies CSVGGTTSYEQYF.

This clonotype showed up just a few times. The chain employs TRBV7-2 and TRBJ2-2; 10 nucleotides align to TRBD2. CDR1 and CDR2 (germline): SGHTA, FQGNSA. With 1 base clipped from V and 4 bases from J, the junction kept 3 bases outside the gene matches. This CDR3 is built from 16 residues. CDR3 DNA: TGTGCCAGCAGCTTAGATGCTAGCGGGAGCACCGGGGAGCTGTTTTTT. It encodes CASSLDASGSTGELFF.

The chain is built from TRBV5-6 and TRBJ2-7; a possible D gene is TRBD1 (6 bases). Looked up from germline, CDR1 is SGHDT and CDR2 is YYEEEE. The V end lost 7 bases, the J end lost 0 bases, and 14 bases lay between the germline ends. This CDR3 contains 14 residues. The CDR3, as DNA: TGTGCCAGCGCAGAGAGGGGGAGCTCCTACGAGCAGTACTTC. Translated: CASAERGSSYEQYF.